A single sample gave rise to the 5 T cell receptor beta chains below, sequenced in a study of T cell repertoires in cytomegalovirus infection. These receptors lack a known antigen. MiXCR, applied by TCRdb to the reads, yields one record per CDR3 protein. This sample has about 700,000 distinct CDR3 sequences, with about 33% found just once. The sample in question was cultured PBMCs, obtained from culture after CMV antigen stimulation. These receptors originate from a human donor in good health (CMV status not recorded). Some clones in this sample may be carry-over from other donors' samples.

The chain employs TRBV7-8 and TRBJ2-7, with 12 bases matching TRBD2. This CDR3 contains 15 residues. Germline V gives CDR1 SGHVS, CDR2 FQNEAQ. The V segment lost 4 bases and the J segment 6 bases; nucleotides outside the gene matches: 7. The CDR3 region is CASSSPSGGAGEQYF. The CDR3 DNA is TGTGCCAGCAGCTCCCCTAGCGGGGGGGCCGGCGAGCAGTACTTC.

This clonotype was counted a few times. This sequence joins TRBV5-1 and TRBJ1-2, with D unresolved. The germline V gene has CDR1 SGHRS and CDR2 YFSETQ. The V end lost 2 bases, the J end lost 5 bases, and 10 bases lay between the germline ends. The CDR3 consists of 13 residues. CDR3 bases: TGCGCCAGCAGCTTCGGCAGTGGATATGGCTACACCTTC. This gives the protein CASSFGSGYGYTF.

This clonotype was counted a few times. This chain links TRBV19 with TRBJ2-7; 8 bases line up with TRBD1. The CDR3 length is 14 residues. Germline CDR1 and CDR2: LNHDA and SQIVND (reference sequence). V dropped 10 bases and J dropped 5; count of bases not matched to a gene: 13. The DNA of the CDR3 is TGTGCCACGGGCGCAACAGGGGGAGGCGACGAGCAGTACTTC. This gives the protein CATGATGGGDEQYF.

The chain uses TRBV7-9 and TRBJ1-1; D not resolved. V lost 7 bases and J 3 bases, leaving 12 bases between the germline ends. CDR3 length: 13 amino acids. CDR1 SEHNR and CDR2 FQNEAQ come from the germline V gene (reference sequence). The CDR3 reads CASKETQYTEAFF. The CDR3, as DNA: TGTGCCAGCAAAGAGACACAGTACACTGAAGCTTTCTTT.

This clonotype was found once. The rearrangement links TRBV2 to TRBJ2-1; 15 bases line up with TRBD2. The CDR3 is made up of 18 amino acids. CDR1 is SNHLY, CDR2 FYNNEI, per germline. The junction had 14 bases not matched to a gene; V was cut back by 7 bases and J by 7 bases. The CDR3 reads CASTLRTSGGESTNEQFF. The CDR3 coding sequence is TGTGCCAGCACCTTGAGGACTAGCGGGGGGGAGTCTACAAATGAGCAGTTCTTC.